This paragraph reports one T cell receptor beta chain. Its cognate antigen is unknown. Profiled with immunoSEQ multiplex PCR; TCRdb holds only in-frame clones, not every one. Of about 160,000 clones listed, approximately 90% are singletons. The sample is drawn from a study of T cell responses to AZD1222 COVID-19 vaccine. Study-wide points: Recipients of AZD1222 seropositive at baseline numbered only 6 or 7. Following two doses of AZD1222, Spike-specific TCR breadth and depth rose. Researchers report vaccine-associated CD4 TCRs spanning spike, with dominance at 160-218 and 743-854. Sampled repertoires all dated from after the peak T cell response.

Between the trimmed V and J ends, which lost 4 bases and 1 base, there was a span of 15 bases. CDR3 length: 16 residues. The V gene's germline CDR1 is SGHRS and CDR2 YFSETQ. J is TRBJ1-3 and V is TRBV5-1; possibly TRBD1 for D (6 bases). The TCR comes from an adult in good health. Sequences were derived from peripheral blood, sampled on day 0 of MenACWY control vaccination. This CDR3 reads CASSRAAQGSGNTIYF. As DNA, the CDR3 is TGCGCCAGCAGCCGGGCGGCACAGGGATCTGGAAACACCATATATTTT.